The rows below give T cell receptor beta chains drawn from one sample of a study of blood T cell repertoires in COVID-19. Here immunoSEQ multiplex PCR was the method, and the copy in TCRdb shows in-frame clones only, minus some. The sample yields under 120,000 clones, 69% seen once. Sequencing used peripheral blood. The source of these receptors is an elderly man with acute or convalescent COVID-19. CDR3s include the opening cysteine and the closing phenylalanine or tryptophan. A D gene is named only where the DNA matches it firmly. Expanded clones are given a class, and other clones once, few, many or no size at all.

j_call cdr3_length d_call v_call clone_size cdr3_aa cdr3_nt
TRBJ2-1 16 TRBD2 TRBV15 NA CATSSSGSSSYNEQFF TGTGCCACCAGTTCTAGCGGGAGTAGCTCCTACAATGAGCAGTTCTTC
TRBJ1-1 15 TRBD1 TRBV4-2 NA CASSHLGQAGTEAFF TGTGCCAGCAGCCATTTAGGACAGGCTGGCACTGAAGCTTTCTTT
TRBJ1-2 14 NA TRBV5-1 NA CASKQKTGDYGYTF TGCGCCAGCAAGCAAAAGACAGGTGACTATGGCTACACCTTC
TRBJ2-7 13 NA TRBV28 NA CASSFQTGYEQYF TGTGCCAGCAGTTTTCAAACTGGCTACGAGCAGTACTTC
TRBJ1-6 16 NA TRBV13 NA CASSSGGVHYNSPLHF TGTGCCAGCAGCTCTGGAGGGGTCCACTATAATTCACCCCTCCACTTT
TRBJ2-2 14 TRBD2 TRBV6-1 NA CASSDGLAGGELFF TGTGCCAGCAGTGACGGACTAGCGGGCGGGGAGCTGTTTTTT
TRBJ2-7 13 NA TRBV30 NA CAWSPPGLREQYF TGTGCCTGGAGTCCCCCAGGGTTGCGCGAGCAGTACTTC
TRBJ2-4 12 NA TRBV15 NA CATSLDGSIQYF TGTGCCACCAGTCTGGATGGGAGCATTCAGTACTTC
TRBJ2-3 15 TRBD1 TRBV5-1 NA CASSPDRVATDTQYF TGCGCCAGCAGCCCGGACAGGGTGGCCACAGATACGCAGTATTTT
TRBJ1-2 13 TRBD1 TRBV28 NA CASSLGQGDGYTF TGTGCCAGCAGTTTAGGGCAGGGGGACGGCTACACCTTC
TRBJ1-6 16 TRBD1 TRBV14 NA CASSHAGTGRNSPLHF TGTGCCAGCAGCCATGCCGGGACAGGGAGGAATTCACCCCTCCACTTT
TRBJ2-5 15 TRBD2 TRBV4-1 few CASGGLAGYQETQYF TGCGCCAGCGGCGGACTAGCGGGTTACCAAGAGACCCAGTACTTC
TRBJ2-1 14 TRBD2 TRBV28 NA CASSSSGRYNEQFF TGTGCCAGCAGTTCTAGCGGGAGATACAATGAGCAGTTCTTC
TRBJ2-5 13 NA TRBV5-4 NA CASSLDREETQYF TGTGCCAGCAGCTTGGACCGAGAGGAGACCCAGTACTTC
TRBJ2-7 12 NA TRBV19 few CASSIPGYEQYF TGTGCCAGTAGTATCCCGGGCTACGAGCAGTACTTC
TRBJ2-7 12 NA TRBV6-6 medium-sized CASSGTGAEQYF TGTGCCAGCAGTGGCACAGGAGCCGAGCAGTACTTC
TRBJ1-3 14 TRBD1 TRBV2 few CASRLTGWGNTIYF TGTGCCAGCAGATTGACAGGGTGGGGAAACACCATATATTTT
TRBJ2-7 14 TRBD1 TRBV9 NA CASSPFLGQDEQYF TGTGCCAGCAGCCCTTTCCTCGGACAGGACGAGCAGTACTTC
TRBJ1-5 18 TRBD1 TRBV7-2 NA CASSPRQGELGSNQPQHF TGTGCCAGCAGCCCTAGACAGGGGGAATTGGGAAGCAATCAGCCCCAGCATTTT
TRBJ2-7 14 NA TRBV6-1 NA CASSDQGLSYEQYF TGTGCCAGCAGTGATCAGGGTCTATCCTACGAGCAGTACTTC
TRBJ1-1 14 NA TRBV28 once CASSLYRAYTEAFF TGTGCCAGCAGTTTATACAGGGCGTACACTGAAGCTTTCTTT
TRBJ1-1 14 NA TRBV4-1 few CASSQDRGAAEAFF TGCGCCAGCAGCCAAGACAGGGGTGCGGCTGAAGCTTTCTTT
TRBJ2-7 16 TRBD2 TRBV5-6 NA CASSFLLAGGHYEQYF TGTGCCAGCAGCTTCCTGCTAGCGGGAGGGCACTACGAGCAGTACTTC
TRBJ1-1 14 TRBD1 TRBV6-2/TRBV6-3 few CASSYDRVNTEAFF TGTGCCAGCAGTTACGACAGGGTGAACACTGAAGCTTTCTTT
TRBJ2-5 14 TRBD2 TRBV9 NA CASSLLADQETQYF TGTGCCAGCAGCTTACTAGCGGACCAAGAGACCCAGTACTTC
TRBJ2-7 14 TRBD1 TRBV9 NA CASSAGGSTYEQYF TGTGCCAGCAGCGCAGGGGGTTCTACCTACGAGCAGTACTTC
TRBJ1-6 15 NA TRBV11-2 NA CASSLDYSYNSPLHF TGTGCCAGCAGCTTAGACTACTCCTATAATTCACCCCTCCACTTT
TRBJ1-4 14 NA TRBV30 NA CAARVSKGNEKLFF TGTGCCGCGAGGGTTTCCAAGGGAAATGAAAAACTGTTTTTT
TRBJ1-4 15 TRBD1 TRBV6-5 NA CASSLNHRGNEKLFF TGTGCCAGCAGTCTTAACCACAGGGGGAATGAAAAACTGTTTTTT
TRBJ1-3 13 NA TRBV12-3/TRBV12-4 NA CASSPGAGNTIYF TGTGCCAGCAGTCCAGGGGCTGGAAACACCATATATTTT
TRBJ2-2 16 TRBD2 TRBV3-1/TRBV3-2 NA CASSQGTSGNTGELFF TGTGCCAGCAGCCAAGGAACTAGCGGAAACACCGGGGAGCTGTTTTTT
TRBJ2-2 17 TRBD2 TRBV18 NA CASSPLPGLANTGELFF TGTGCCAGCTCACCCCTCCCGGGACTAGCGAACACCGGGGAGCTGTTTTTT
TRBJ2-2 17 TRBD2 TRBV14 NA CASSQVGLAGNTGELFF TGTGCCAGCAGCCAAGTAGGACTAGCGGGGAACACCGGGGAGCTGTTTTTT
TRBJ2-7 15 TRBD2 TRBV9 NA CASSVDPGGTYEQYF TGTGCCAGCAGCGTAGACCCCGGGGGGACCTACGAGCAGTACTTC
TRBJ2-1 16 NA TRBV9 NA CASSVDTPALYNEQFF TGTGCCAGCAGCGTAGATACTCCCGCCCTTTACAATGAGCAGTTCTTC
TRBJ2-5 16 TRBD2 TRBV24-1 NA CATSVPGLAGMETQYF TGTGCCACCAGTGTCCCAGGACTAGCGGGAATGGAGACCCAGTACTTC
TRBJ2-3 16 NA TRBV6-1 NA CASSGETRVETDTQYF TGTGCCAGCAGTGGGGAAACGAGGGTTGAGACAGATACGCAGTATTTT
TRBJ1-2 15 TRBD1 TRBV9 NA CASSARDSYFYGYTF TGTGCCAGCAGCGCCCGGGACAGCTATTTCTATGGCTACACCTTC
TRBJ2-7 15 TRBD1 TRBV5-4 NA CASSLFGGQGVEQYF TGTGCCAGCAGCTTGTTTGGGGGTCAGGGGGTCGAGCAGTACTTC
TRBJ2-1 15 TRBD2 TRBV7-2 NA CASSLSGTRGNEQFF TGTGCCAGCAGCTTGTCCGGGACTAGAGGGAATGAGCAGTTCTTC
TRBJ2-7 12 NA TRBV7-6 many CASSLFGREQYF TGTGCCAGCAGCTTATTCGGTCGCGAGCAGTACTTC